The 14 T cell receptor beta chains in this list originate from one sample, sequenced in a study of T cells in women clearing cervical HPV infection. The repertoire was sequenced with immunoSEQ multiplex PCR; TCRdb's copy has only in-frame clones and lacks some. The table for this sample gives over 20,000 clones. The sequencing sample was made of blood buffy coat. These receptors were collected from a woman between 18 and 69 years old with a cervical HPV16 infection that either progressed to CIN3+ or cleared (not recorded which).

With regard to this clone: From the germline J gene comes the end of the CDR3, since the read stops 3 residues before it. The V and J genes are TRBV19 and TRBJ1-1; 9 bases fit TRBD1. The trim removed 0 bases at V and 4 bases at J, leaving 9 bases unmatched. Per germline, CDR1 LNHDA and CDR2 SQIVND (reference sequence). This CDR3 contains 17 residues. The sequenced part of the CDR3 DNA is TGTGCCAGTAGTATAGATCGGGGACAGGGAATGGGCACTGAA. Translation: CASSIDRGQGMGTE. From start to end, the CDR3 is CASSIDRGQGMGTEAFF. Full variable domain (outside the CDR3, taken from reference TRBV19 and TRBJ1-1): DGGITQSPKYLFRKEGQNVTLSCEQNLNHDAMYWYRQDPGQGLRLIYYSQIVNDFQKGDIAEGYSVSREKKESFPLTVTSAQKNPTAFYLCASSIDRGQGMGTEAFFGQGTRLTVV.

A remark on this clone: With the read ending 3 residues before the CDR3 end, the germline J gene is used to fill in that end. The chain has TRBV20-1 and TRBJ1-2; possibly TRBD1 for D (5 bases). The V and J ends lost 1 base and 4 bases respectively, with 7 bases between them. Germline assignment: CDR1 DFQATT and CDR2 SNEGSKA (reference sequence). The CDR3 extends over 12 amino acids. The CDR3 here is CSARVRGYGYTF. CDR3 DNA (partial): TGCAGTGCTAGAGTAAGGGGCTATGGC.

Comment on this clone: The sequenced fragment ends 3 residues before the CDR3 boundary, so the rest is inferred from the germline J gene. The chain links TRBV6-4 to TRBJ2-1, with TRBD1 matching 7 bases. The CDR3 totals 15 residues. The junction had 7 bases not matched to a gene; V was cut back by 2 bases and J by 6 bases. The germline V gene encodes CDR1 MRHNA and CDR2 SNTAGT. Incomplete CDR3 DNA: TGTGCCAGCAGTGACAAGGGCACAGGGGCCAATGAG. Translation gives CASSDKGTGANE. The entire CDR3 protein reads CASSDKGTGANEQFF.

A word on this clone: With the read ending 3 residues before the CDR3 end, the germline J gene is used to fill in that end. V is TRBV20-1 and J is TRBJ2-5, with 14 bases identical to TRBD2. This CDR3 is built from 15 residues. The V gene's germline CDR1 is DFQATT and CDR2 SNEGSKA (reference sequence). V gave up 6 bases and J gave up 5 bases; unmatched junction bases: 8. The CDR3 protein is CSAVGTSGSLETQYF. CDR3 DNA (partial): TGCAGTGCCGTAGGGACTAGCGGGAGTTTGGAGACC.

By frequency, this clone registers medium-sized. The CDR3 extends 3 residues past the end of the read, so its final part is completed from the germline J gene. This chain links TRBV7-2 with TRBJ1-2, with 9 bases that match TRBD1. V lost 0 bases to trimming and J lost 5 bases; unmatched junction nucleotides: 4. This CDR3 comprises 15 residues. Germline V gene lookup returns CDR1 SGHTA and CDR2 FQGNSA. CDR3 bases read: TGTGCCAGCAGCTTAGCGGGACAGGGAACATATGGC. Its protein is CASSLAGQGTYG. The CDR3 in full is CASSLAGQGTYGYTF.

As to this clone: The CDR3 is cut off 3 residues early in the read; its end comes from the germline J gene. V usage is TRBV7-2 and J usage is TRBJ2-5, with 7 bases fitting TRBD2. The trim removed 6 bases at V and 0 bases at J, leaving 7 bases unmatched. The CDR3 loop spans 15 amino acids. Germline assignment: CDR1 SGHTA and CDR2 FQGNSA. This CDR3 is CASRTGLADQETQYF. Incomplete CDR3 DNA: TGTGCCAGCAGGACCGGCCTAGCGGACCAAGAGACC.

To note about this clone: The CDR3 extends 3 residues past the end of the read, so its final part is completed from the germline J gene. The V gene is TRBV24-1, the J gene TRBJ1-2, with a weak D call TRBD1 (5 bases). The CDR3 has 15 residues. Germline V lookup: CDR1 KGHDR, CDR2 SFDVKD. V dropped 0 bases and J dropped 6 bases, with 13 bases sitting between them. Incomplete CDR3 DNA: TGTGCCACCAGTGATTTGACGGGGGATCTGGATGGC. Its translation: CATSDLTGDLDG. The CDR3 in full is CATSDLTGDLDGYTF.

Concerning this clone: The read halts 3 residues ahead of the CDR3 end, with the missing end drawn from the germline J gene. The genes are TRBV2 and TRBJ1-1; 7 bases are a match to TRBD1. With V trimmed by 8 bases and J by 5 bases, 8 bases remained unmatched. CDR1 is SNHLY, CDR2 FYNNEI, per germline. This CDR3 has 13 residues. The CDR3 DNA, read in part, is TGTGCCAGCCTTGACAGGGCGGGGACTGAA. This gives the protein CASLDRAGTE. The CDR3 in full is CASLDRAGTEAFF.

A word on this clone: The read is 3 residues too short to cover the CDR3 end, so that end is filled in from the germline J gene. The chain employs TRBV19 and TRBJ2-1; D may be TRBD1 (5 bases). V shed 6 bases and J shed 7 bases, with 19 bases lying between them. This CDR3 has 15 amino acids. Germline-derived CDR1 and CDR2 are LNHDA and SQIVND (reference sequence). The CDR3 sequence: CASRTLRTGQNEQFF. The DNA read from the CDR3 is TGTGCCAGTAGGACCCTCCGAACAGGCCAAAATGAG.

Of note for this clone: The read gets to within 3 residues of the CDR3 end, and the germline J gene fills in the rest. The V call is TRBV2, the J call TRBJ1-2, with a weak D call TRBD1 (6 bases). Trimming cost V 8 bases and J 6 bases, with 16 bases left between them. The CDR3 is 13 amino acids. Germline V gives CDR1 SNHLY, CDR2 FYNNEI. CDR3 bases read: TGTGCCAGCTACAGGGCCGGGATCGATGGC. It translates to CASYRAGIDG. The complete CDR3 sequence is CASYRAGIDGYTF.

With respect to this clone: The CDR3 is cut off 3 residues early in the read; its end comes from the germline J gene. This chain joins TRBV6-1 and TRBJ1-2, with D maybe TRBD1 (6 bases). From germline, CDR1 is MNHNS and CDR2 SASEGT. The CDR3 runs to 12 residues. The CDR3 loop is CASSEAGHAYTF. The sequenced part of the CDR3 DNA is TGTGCCAGCAGTGAAGCGGGACATGCC.

The CDR3 protein is CASSPSGGSGGYTF. The covered CDR3 bases are TGTGCCAGCAGCCCCTCTGGGGGCTCGGGCGGC. This chain uses TRBV11-2 with TRBJ1-2; a possible D gene is TRBD1 (6 bases). Coverage ceases 3 residues before the CDR3 finishes, and the germline J gene fills in the end. This CDR3 region has 14 residues. Germline V gives CDR1 SGHAT, CDR2 FQNNGV.

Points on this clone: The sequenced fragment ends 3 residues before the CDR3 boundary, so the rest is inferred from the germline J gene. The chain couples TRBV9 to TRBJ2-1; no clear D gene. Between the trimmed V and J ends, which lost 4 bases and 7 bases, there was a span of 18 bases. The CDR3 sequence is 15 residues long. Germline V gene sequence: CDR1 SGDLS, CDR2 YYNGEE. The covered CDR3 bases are TGTGCCAGCAGCCTAGGGCGCCGGCTAGATAATGAG. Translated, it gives CASSLGRRLDNE. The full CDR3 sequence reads CASSLGRRLDNEQFF.

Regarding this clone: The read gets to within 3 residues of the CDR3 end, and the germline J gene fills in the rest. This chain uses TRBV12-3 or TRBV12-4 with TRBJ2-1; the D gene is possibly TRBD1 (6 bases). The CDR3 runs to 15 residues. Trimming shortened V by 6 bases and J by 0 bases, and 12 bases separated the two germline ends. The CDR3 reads CASSRQGSSYNEQFF. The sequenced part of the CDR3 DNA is TGTGCCAGCAGCCGGCAGGGGAGCTCCTACAATGAG.